Shown below are 25 T cell receptor beta chains from a single sample sequenced in a study of control samples from healthy donors and cancer patients. Sequenced by immunoSEQ multiplex PCR; TCRdb stores in-frame clones only, minus some. The sample lists some 120,000 clones; around nine tenths were seen once. The specimen sequenced was blood. All receptors derive from a man over 45 in good health.

V usage is TRBV6-2 or TRBV6-3 and J usage is TRBJ2-7, with D unresolved. Germline-derived CDR1 and CDR2 are MNHEY and SVGEGT. This CDR3 has 16 residues. V was trimmed by 0 bases and J by 3 bases, leaving 15 bases between them. The CDR3 sequence: CASSYSRQAEDYEQYF. Written as DNA, the CDR3 is TGTGCCAGCAGTTACTCGAGGCAGGCCGAAGACTACGAGCAGTACTTC.

The CDR3 region has the DNA TGTGCCAGCAGTAGGGGAGGGAACACTGAAGCTTTCTTT. Its protein is CASSRGGNTEAFF. The chain has TRBV6-5 and TRBJ1-1, with D perhaps matching TRBD1 (5 bases). This CDR3 spans 13 amino acids. Deletions cut 5 bases from V and 1 base from J, with 8 bases between. CDR1 and CDR2 (germline): MNHEY, SVGAGI.

The J gene is TRBJ1-4, the V gene TRBV28, with a tentative D call TRBD1 (5 bases). Germline V CDR1 and CDR2: MDHEN, SYDVKM. The CDR3 spans 16 residues. Trimming shortened V by 2 bases and J by 3 bases, and 13 bases separated the two germline ends. The CDR3 sequence: CASSLILGAANEKLFF. In DNA form, the CDR3 reads TGTGCCAGCAGTTTAATCCTAGGGGCGGCTAATGAAAAACTGTTTTTT. Full variable domain (remainder filled in from reference TRBV28 and TRBJ1-4): DVKVTQSSRYLVKRTGEKVFLECVQDMDHENMFWYRQDPGLGLRLIYFSYDVKMKEKGDIPEGYSVSREKKERFSLILESASTNQTSMYLCASSLILGAANEKLFFGSGTQLSVL.

The CDR3 here is CASSNLVNEKLFF. CDR3 sequence (DNA): TGTGCCAGCAGTAACTTAGTTAATGAAAAACTGTTTTTT. J is TRBJ1-4 and V is TRBV27; no clear D gene. The CDR3 contains 13 residues. The V gene lost 5 bases and the J gene lost 4 bases, with 8 bases spanning the gap. Looked up from germline, CDR1 is MNHEY and CDR2 is SMNVEV (reference sequence).

This clone was seen once. The V call is TRBV13, the J call TRBJ2-5; D gene uncertain. CDR1 is PRHDT, CDR2 FYEKMQ, per germline (reference sequence). The V gene lost 4 bases and the J gene lost 1 base, with 16 bases spanning the gap. CDR3 length: 16 residues. Here the CDR3 reads CASSSTQAVPQETQYF. The CDR3 region has the DNA TGTGCCAGCAGCTCCACCCAGGCAGTACCCCAAGAGACCCAGTACTTC.

The gene calls are TRBV11-3 and TRBJ2-5, with unresolved D. Germline CDR1 is SGHNT and CDR2 is YENEEA. The V end was cut by 4 bases, the J end by 5 bases, with 11 bases between. There are 13 residues in the CDR3. The CDR3, as DNA: TGTGCCAGCAGCTCAGCAATCCGGGAGACCCAGTACTTC. This codes for CASSSAIRETQYF. The full variable domain, with the rest looked up from reference TRBV11-3 and TRBJ2-5, is EAGVVQSPRYKIIEKKQPVAFWCNPISGHNTLYWYLQNLGQGPELLIRYENEEAVDDSQLPKDRFSAERLKGVDSTLKIQPAELGDSAVYLCASSSAIRETQYFGPGTRLLVL.

V usage is TRBV27 and J usage is TRBJ1-5; the D gene is possibly TRBD1 (5 bases). This CDR3 spans 14 amino acids. V lost 2 bases to trimming and J lost 0 bases, with 5 bases between them. Germline V gene lookup returns CDR1 MNHEY and CDR2 SMNVEV (reference sequence). In DNA form, the CDR3 reads TGTGCCAGCAGTTTACAGGGTAGCAATCAGCCCCAGCATTTT. Protein product: CASSLQGSNQPQHF.

The chain carries TRBV6-5 and TRBJ1-5, with 8 bases fitting TRBD1. This CDR3 comprises 13 residues. Per the germline V gene, CDR1 is MNHEY and CDR2 is SVGAGI. CDR3 protein: CPTTGQGHQPQHF. DNA of the CDR3: TGTCCCACCACCGGACAGGGTCATCAGCCCCAGCATTTT.

The gene calls are TRBV24-1 and TRBJ2-1; D unresolved. CDR3 length: 12 amino acids. V lost 11 bases and J lost 7, with 14 bases in between. Germline V lookup: CDR1 KGHDR, CDR2 SFDVKD. CDR3: CASGPRANEQFF. CDR3 sequence (DNA): TGTGCCAGCGGACCAAGGGCGAATGAGCAGTTCTTC.

The table lists this clone with a count of one. Other nucleotide sequences from this sample produce the same CDR3. This rearrangement joins TRBV3-1 (or the pseudogene TRBV3-2) to TRBJ2-7; 8 bases agree with TRBD2. Germline CDR1 and CDR2: LGHDT and YNNKEL (reference sequence). Trimming at V came to 1 base and at J to 4 bases, leaving 6 bases not matched to a gene. This CDR3 contains 15 residues. CDR3 amino acids: CASSQVSGGPYEQYF. The CDR3 DNA is TGTGCCAGCAGCCAAGTAAGCGGGGGCCCGTACGAGCAGTACTTC.

This clone appeared a single time. The sample holds other DNA sequences that translate to the same CDR3. The V and J genes are TRBV19 and TRBJ2-2; 14 bases match TRBD2. Unmatched junction bases numbered 3, after V lost 3 bases and J lost 0 bases. CDR1 and CDR2 (germline): LNHDA, SQIVND (reference sequence). The CDR3 has 18 residues. CDR3 DNA: TGTGCCAGTAGTATCGGACTAGCGGGGGGAACGAACACCGGGGAGCTGTTTTTT. Protein product: CASSIGLAGGTNTGELFF. Looking up the rest from reference TRBV19 and TRBJ2-2 gives the full variable domain: DGGITQSPKYLFRKEGQNVTLSCEQNLNHDAMYWYRQDPGQGLRLIYYSQIVNDFQKGDIAEGYSVSREKKESFPLTVTSAQKNPTAFYLCASSIGLAGGTNTGELFFGEGSRLTVL.

The genes are TRBV28 and TRBJ2-6, with D hard to call. Deletions cut 2 bases from V and 0 bases from J, with 14 bases between. In germline, CDR1 is MDHEN, CDR2 SYDVKM. The CDR3 runs to 18 residues. CDR3 sequence (DNA): TGTGCCAGCAGTTTACAGGCACTTGAATTCTCTGGGGCCAACGTCCTGACTTTC. Its translation: CASSLQALEFSGANVLTF.

The V and J genes are TRBV7-6 and TRBJ1-3, with 7 bases aligning to TRBD1. This CDR3 region has 16 residues. Trimming cost V 4 bases and J 1 base; bases outside gene matches: 7. CDR1 SGHVS and CDR2 FNYEAQ come from the germline V gene. CDR3: CASSSRQGFSGNTIYF. In DNA form, the CDR3 reads TGTGCCAGCAGCTCCCGACAGGGTTTTTCTGGAAACACCATATATTTT.

This chain uses TRBV5-1 with TRBJ2-7, with a possible D match to TRBD2 (6 bases). The V and J ends lost 5 bases and 4 bases respectively, with 16 bases between them. This CDR3 spans 14 amino acids. Germline CDR1 reads SGHRS; CDR2 reads YFSETQ. The CDR3 DNA is TGCGCCAGCAGTGGGGGTGCGGGGATGTACGAGCAGTACTTC. This codes for CASSGGAGMYEQYF.

The chain has TRBV2 and TRBJ1-6; 9 bases align to TRBD1. This CDR3 is built from 15 residues. V was clipped by 5 bases and J by 10 bases; unmatched bases: 9. The germline V gene encodes CDR1 SNHLY and CDR2 FYNNEI. In DNA, the CDR3 is TGTGCCAGCAGTAATTCCGGGACAGGGAGATCACCCCTCCACTTT. Translated: CASSNSGTGRSPLHF. Based on the CDR3 plus reference TRBV2 and TRBJ1-6, the full variable domain is EPEVTQTPSHQVTQMGQEVILRCVPISNHLYFYWYRQILGQKVEFLVSFYNNEISEKSEIFDDQFSVERPDGSNFTLKIRSTKLEDSAMYFCASSNSGTGRSPLHFGNGTRLTVT.

This clone was detected once. CDR3 nucleotides: TGTGCCAGCAGTGAACGGGGTTTCCTCACAGATACGCAGTATTTT. Its translation: CASSERGFLTDTQYF. The V and J genes are TRBV6-1 and TRBJ2-3, with D tentatively TRBD2 (5 bases). Trimming stripped 2 bases from V and 2 bases from J, with 11 bases between. Germline CDR1 reads MNHNS; CDR2 reads SASEGT. CDR3 length: 15 residues.

The chain couples TRBV5-1 to TRBJ2-1, with 11 nucleotides matching TRBD2. The V and J ends lost 7 bases and 5 bases, in that order; junction bases with no gene match: 5. This CDR3 comprises 14 residues. In germline, CDR1 is SGHRS, CDR2 YFSETQ. Here the CDR3 reads CASRGTSGHNEQFF. The CDR3 DNA reads as TGCGCCAGCCGAGGGACTAGCGGACACAATGAGCAGTTCTTC.

The rearrangement links TRBV7-9 to TRBJ2-7; 7 bases map to TRBD1. The trim removed 5 bases at V and 4 bases at J, leaving 14 bases unmatched. Germline V CDR1 and CDR2: SEHNR, FQNEAQ (reference sequence). This CDR3 spans 16 amino acids. The CDR3 region is CASSTTETGYAYEQYF. The CDR3 bases are TGTGCCAGCAGCACTACCGAGACAGGGTATGCTTACGAGCAGTACTTC.

This rearrangement joins TRBV11-2 to TRBJ1-6; TRBD1 might be the D (6 bases). Germline-derived CDR1 and CDR2 are SGHAT and FQNNGV. V was trimmed by 2 bases and J by 7 bases, leaving 9 bases between them. The CDR3 extends over 14 amino acids. CDR3 coding DNA: TGTGCCAGCAGCTTAAGACAGGAGAATTCACCCCTCCACTTT. Its translation: CASSLRQENSPLHF.

V is TRBV30 and J is TRBJ1-3, with no clear D. The CDR3 extends over 12 amino acids. With 5 bases removed from V and 1 base from J, the gap between germline ends came to 6 bases. Germline CDR1 GTSNPN, CDR2 SVGIG (reference sequence). In nucleotides, the CDR3 is TGTGCCTGGGGCACATCTGGAAACACCATATATTTT. Translated: CAWGTSGNTIYF.

CDR3 nucleotides: TGCAGCGTTGAACGGGACGGAATCTATGGCTACACCTTC. It codes for CSVERDGIYGYTF. This chain links TRBV29-1 with TRBJ1-2; tentative D call: TRBD1 (5 bases). CDR1 and CDR2 from the germline V gene are SQVTM and ANQGSEA. Trimming took 2 bases from V and 4 from J, leaving 11 bases between them. This CDR3 spans 13 amino acids. The full variable domain, its missing parts supplied by reference TRBV29-1 and TRBJ1-2, is SAVISQKPSRDICQRGTSLTIQCQVDSQVTMMFWYRQQPGQSLTLIATANQGSEATYESGFVIDKFPISRPNLTFSTLTVSNMSPEDSSIYLCSVERDGIYGYTFGSGTRLTVV.

The V and J genes are TRBV24-1 and TRBJ2-3, with D perhaps TRBD2 (5 bases). Between the trimmed V and J ends, which lost 6 bases and 1 base, there was a span of 10 bases. CDR3 size: 14 residues. Germline CDR1 reads KGHDR; CDR2 reads SFDVKD. The CDR3 sequence: CATSRGRGTDTQYF. DNA for the CDR3: TGTGCCACCAGTAGAGGGCGGGGCACAGATACGCAGTATTTT.

J is TRBJ1-2 and V is TRBV2, with 7 nucleotides matching TRBD1. CDR1 is SNHLY, CDR2 FYNNEI, per germline. This CDR3 has 15 amino acids. With 3 bases clipped from V and 1 base from J, the junction kept 5 bases outside the gene matches. CDR3 residues: CASSEQDRSNYGYTF. The CDR3 DNA reads TGTGCCAGCAGTGAGCAGGACAGGAGTAACTATGGCTACACCTTC.

The V gene is TRBV2, the J gene TRBJ2-2; 9 nucleotides agree with TRBD2. The J segment lost 1 base and the V segment lost 7 bases, leaving 4 bases of the junction unmatched. This CDR3 has 15 amino acids. The germline CDR1 and CDR2 sequences are SNHLY and FYNNEI. The CDR3 nucleotides are TGTGCCAGCATACGAGCGGGGGGGAACACCGGGGAGCTGTTTTTT. This gives the protein CASIRAGGNTGELFF.

In its sample, this clone was seen once. The CDR3 is CASSLWAGKGYTDTQYF. The CDR3 nucleotides read TGTGCCAGCAGCTTATGGGCAGGGAAAGGTTACACAGATACGCAGTATTTT. The V and J genes are TRBV7-9 and TRBJ2-3, with D tentatively TRBD1 (5 bases). Germline CDR1 and CDR2: SEHNR and FQNEAQ (reference sequence). V was trimmed by 2 bases and J by 2 bases, leaving 17 bases between them. The CDR3 is 17 amino acids.